This TCR beta chain is from a study of blood T cell repertoires in COVID-19 (TCRdb year 2020). Concerning the study at large: Collaborator samples came from the United States, Italy and Spain and covered acute and convalescent phases of COVID-19. The material from the prospective study consisted of cDNA or gDNA derived from T cells, B-cell-depleted T cells, or PBMCs. The dataset comprised deeply sampled blood TCRbeta repertoires from subjects exposed to, actively infected with, or recovered from COVID-19. The repertoires were released in a freely available public database meant as a resource for research on the immune response to SARS-CoV-2. The samples were drawn from the first 160 participants of the ongoing ImmuneRACE study and from some 1,300 subjects provided by 6 global collaborators. Sample metadata almost always included a de-identified subject ID, COVID-19 status, age in years and sex. Where HLA class I and class II types were available, the types were taken from metadata supplied by the sample provider, not from assay-based typing.

Results and caveats for the whole study, not just this receptor: Clinical and demographic metadata were provided uncurated, with the amount varying by source and participant.

Spanning cysteine to phenylalanine, the CDR3 consists of 16 amino acids. The kept DNA is CDR3 alone, 48 bases in frame from the first base. CDR1 and CDR2, looked up from the germline V gene (reference sequence), are SGHNT and YYREEE. V has 1 base trimmed and J has 4 bases trimmed; junction bases matching no gene number 7. The immunoSEQ Assay, a bias-controlled multiplex PCR, was used to amplify TCRbeta CDR3 regions from genomic DNA. Processing in the source paper ran as follows. The number of nucleated cells in each sample was estimated from the amplification of reference gene primers within the assay. To quantify the absolute abundance of each unique TCRbeta CDR3 rearrangement, sequence reads were collapsed and filtered. For each sample, productive Simpson clonality was calculated by taking the square root of Simpson's diversity index across productive rearrangements. What TCRdb holds here is the immuneACCESS table cut down to in-frame rearrangements. Part of the clones is not present; checked against another copy, under half of the missing clones reflect an unresolved V gene, and the others are unexplained. That table is the source of V, J and clone size, and D and trimming were worked out from the DNA. In all, the sample holds approximately 50,000 clones, and 80% to 95% of those were seen once. The ten most abundant clones make up 4.6% of the sample.

Collaborating institutions collected whole blood in K2EDTA tubes following their own protocols. For TCRbeta analysis, collaborators shipped samples as frozen whole blood, isolated PBMCs, or DNA extracted from either of those sample types. Details on this clone: The antigen it recognizes is unknown. No quality values exist for individual bases; no much larger clone is one base distant.

The sequence is built from TRBV5-4 and TRBJ2-5; TRBD1 agrees with 10 junctional bases. This TCR was sampled from a man in his fifties or sixties with active COVID-19. Sequencing was done on a sample of peripheral blood. The nucleotides read TGTGCCAGCAGCTTGAGACAGGGGGCCGATGGAGAGACCCAGTACTTC. It is translated as CASSLRQGADGETQYF.